These 8 T cell receptor beta chains came from one sample sequenced in a study of cytomegalovirus exposure and HLA in healthy donors. PCR used 60 Vbeta primers and 13 Jbeta primers. Only in-frame clones appear in the TCRdb table, and some are missing; sequencing was by immunoSEQ multiplex PCR. The sample includes some 140,000 clones, around 68% of them seen just once. The sample consisted of PBMCs. The source is a man in his thirties or forties in good health and CMV-seronegative.

The chain joins TRBV28 to TRBJ1-2; weak D call: TRBD1 (5 bases). Trimming took 5 bases from V and 1 from J, leaving 17 bases between them. The CDR3 sequence is 16 residues long. Germline lookup yields CDR1 MDHEN and CDR2 SYDVKM. Here the CDR3 reads CASSPYSGRSNYGYTF. In nucleotides, the CDR3 is TGTGCCAGCAGTCCCTACTCAGGGCGTAGTAACTATGGCTACACCTTC.

The CDR3 reads CASSIQTAMNTEAFF. In DNA, the CDR3 is TGTGCCAGTAGTATCCAGACAGCGATGAACACTGAAGCTTTCTTT. The rearrangement joins TRBV19 to TRBJ1-1; D perhaps matches TRBD1 (5 bases). Germline values: CDR1 LNHDA, CDR2 SQIVND (reference sequence). V lost 3 bases, J lost 0 bases, and 11 bases lay in between. CDR3 size: 15 residues.

The rearrangement joins TRBV5-6 to TRBJ2-1, with 7 bases fitting TRBD1. Germline lookup yields CDR1 SGHDT and CDR2 YYEEEE. CDR3 size: 15 residues. V dropped 0 bases and J dropped 4; count of bases not matched to a gene: 4. CDR3 in amino acids: CASSLETGAYNEQFF. The CDR3 nucleotides read TGTGCCAGCAGCTTGGAAACAGGGGCGTACAATGAGCAGTTCTTC.

V usage is TRBV2 and J usage is TRBJ2-5; 7 bases map to TRBD2. Trimming removed 6 bases from V and 2 bases from J; junction bases left unmatched: 9. Germline loops: CDR1 SNHLY, CDR2 FYNNEI. This CDR3 contains 15 residues. The CDR3 reads CASRGGTLVQETQYF. DNA for the CDR3: TGTGCCAGCAGGGGAGGGACTCTGGTACAAGAGACCCAGTACTTC.

The chain joins TRBV7-9 to TRBJ1-1, with D possibly TRBD1 on 6 matching bases. V lost 2 bases and J 3 bases, leaving 13 bases between the germline ends. CDR3 length equals 15 residues. CDR1 and CDR2 from the germline V gene are SEHNR and FQNEAQ (reference sequence). The CDR3 protein is CASSLKGQGYTEAFF. The CDR3 DNA reads TGTGCCAGCAGCTTAAAAGGGCAGGGGTACACTGAAGCTTTCTTT.

This rearrangement joins TRBV28 to TRBJ2-3; D is perhaps TRBD2 (6 bases). The CDR3 has 16 amino acids. V lost 6 bases, J lost 0 bases, and 16 bases lay in between. CDR1 and CDR2 from the germline V gene are MDHEN and SYDVKM. CDR3 nucleotides: TGTGCCAGCAGGGGCGCCCGAGGGACTAGCACAGATACGCAGTATTTT. Amino acid sequence: CASRGARGTSTDTQYF.

J is TRBJ1-6 and V is TRBV5-4; 7 bases are a match to TRBD1. This CDR3 comprises 13 residues. The V segment lost 7 bases and the J segment 5 bases; nucleotides outside the gene matches: 3. Looked up from germline, CDR1 is SGHNT and CDR2 is YYREEE (reference sequence). DNA for the CDR3: TGTGCCAGCGGGACAGAGGATAATTCACCCCTCCACTTT. Its protein is CASGTEDNSPLHF.

The CDR3 nucleotides are TGTGCCAGTAGTTACGGGACAGTCACCGGGGAGCTGTTTTTT. This translates into CASSYGTVTGELFF. The V call is TRBV19, the J call TRBJ2-2, with TRBD1 matching over 7 bases. Trimming at V came to 5 bases and at J to 4 bases, leaving 4 bases not matched to a gene. Per germline, CDR1 LNHDA and CDR2 SQIVND (reference sequence). CDR3 length: 14 amino acids.